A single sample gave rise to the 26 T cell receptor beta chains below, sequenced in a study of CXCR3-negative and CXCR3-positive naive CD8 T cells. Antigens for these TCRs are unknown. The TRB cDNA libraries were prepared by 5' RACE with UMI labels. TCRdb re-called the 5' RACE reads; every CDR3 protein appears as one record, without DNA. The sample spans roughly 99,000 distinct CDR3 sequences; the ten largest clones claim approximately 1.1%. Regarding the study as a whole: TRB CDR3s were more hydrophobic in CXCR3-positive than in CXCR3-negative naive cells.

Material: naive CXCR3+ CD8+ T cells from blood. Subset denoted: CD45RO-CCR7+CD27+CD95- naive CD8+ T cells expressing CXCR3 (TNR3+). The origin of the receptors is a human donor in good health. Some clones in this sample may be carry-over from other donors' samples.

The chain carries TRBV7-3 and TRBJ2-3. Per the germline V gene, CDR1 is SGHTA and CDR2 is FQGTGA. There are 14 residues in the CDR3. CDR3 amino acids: CASSLTALGDTQYF.

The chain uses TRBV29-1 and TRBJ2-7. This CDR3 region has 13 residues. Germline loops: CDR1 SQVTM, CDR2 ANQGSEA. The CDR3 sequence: CSVVSSGAYEQYF.

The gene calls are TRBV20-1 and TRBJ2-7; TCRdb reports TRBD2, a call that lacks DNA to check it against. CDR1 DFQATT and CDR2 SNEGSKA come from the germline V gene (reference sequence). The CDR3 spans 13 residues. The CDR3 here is CSARGEALYEQYF.

The CDR3 loop is CASSPTEYSNQPQHF. V is TRBV6-2 or TRBV6-3 and J is TRBJ1-5. Germline assignment: CDR1 MNHEY and CDR2 SVGEGT. The CDR3 runs 15 residues.

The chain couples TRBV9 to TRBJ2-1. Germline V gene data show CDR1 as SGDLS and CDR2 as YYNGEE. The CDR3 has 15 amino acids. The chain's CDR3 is CASSVSLAPYNEQFF. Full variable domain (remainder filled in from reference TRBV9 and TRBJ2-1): DSGVTQTPKHLITATGQRVTLRCSPRSGDLSVYWYQQSLDQGLQFLIQYYNGEERAKGNILERFSAQQFPDLHSELNLSSLELGDSALYFCASSVSLAPYNEQFFGPGTRLTVL.

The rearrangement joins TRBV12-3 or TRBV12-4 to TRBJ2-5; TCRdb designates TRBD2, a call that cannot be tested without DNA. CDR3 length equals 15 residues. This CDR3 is CASSSGPPAEETQYF.

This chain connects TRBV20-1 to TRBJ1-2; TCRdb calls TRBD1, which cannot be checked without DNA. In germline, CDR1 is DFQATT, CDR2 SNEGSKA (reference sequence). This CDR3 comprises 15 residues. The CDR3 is CSASAPNMLDYGYTF.

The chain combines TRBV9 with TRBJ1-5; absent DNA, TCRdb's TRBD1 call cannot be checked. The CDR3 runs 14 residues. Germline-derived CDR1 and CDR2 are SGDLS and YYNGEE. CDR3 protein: CASSVGGGNQPQHF. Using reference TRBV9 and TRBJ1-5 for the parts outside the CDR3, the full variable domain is DSGVTQTPKHLITATGQRVTLRCSPRSGDLSVYWYQQSLDQGLQFLIQYYNGEERAKGNILERFSAQQFPDLHSELNLSSLELGDSALYFCASSVGGGNQPQHFGDGTRLSIL.

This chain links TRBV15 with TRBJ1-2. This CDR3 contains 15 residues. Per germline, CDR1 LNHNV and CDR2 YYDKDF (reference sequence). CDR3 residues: CATSDSVGPGYGYTF.

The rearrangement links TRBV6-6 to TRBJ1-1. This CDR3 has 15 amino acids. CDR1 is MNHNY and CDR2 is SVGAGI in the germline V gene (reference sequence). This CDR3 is CASSYGRAGGTEAFF.

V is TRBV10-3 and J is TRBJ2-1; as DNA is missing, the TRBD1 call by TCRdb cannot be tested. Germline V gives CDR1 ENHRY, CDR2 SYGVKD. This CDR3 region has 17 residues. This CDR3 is CAISEAGTGGIYNEQFF.

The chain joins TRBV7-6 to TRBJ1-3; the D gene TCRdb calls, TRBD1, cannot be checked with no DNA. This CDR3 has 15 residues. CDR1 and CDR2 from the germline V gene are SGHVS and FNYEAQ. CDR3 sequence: CASSGRTGVRNTIYF.

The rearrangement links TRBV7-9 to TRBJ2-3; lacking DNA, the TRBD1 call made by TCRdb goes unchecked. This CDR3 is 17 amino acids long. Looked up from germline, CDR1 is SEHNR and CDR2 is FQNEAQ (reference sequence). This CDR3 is CASSSTTGGAVTDTQYF.

CDR3 in amino acids: CASSLIHRGPTDTQYF. The chain recombines TRBV7-6 with TRBJ2-3; TCRdb's D call, TRBD1, is unchecked because there is no DNA. Germline CDR1 reads SGHVS; CDR2 reads FNYEAQ. The CDR3 is 16 residues long.

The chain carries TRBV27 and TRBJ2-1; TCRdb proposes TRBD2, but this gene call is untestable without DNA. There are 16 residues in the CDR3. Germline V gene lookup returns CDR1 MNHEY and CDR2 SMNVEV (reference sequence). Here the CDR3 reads CASSLPAGGGYNEQFF.

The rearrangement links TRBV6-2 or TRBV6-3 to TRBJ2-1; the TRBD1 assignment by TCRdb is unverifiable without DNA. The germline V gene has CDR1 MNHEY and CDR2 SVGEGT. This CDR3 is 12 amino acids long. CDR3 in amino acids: CDSRTGGWEQFF.

The CDR3 is CASSSRGYQETQYF. The chain links TRBV5-1 to TRBJ2-5; the TCRdb D gene call, TRBD2, has no DNA to confirm it. The germline gives CDR1 SGHRS, CDR2 YFSETQ. The CDR3 spans 14 residues.

This CDR3 is CASSLPSRPQHF. The genes are TRBV7-6 and TRBJ1-5. This CDR3 has 12 amino acids. The germline CDR1 and CDR2 sequences are SGHVS and FNYEAQ.

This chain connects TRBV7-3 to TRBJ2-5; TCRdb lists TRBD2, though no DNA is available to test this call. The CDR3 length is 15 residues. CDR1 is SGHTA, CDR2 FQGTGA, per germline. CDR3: CASSQTGLAGETQYF.

The CDR3 sequence: CASSPVQDVTYEQYF. The chain carries TRBV18 and TRBJ2-7. CDR3 size: 15 residues. The germline gives CDR1 KGHSH, CDR2 LQKENI.

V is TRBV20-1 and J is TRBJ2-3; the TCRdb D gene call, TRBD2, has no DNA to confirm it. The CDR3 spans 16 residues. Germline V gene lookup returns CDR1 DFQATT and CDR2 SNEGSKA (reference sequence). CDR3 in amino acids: CSVIVVDHRSTDTQYF.

The CDR3 loop reads CASSSPTALIHEQFF. V is TRBV7-8 and J is TRBJ2-1. Germline assignment: CDR1 SGHVS and CDR2 FQNEAQ. The CDR3 is 15 amino acids.

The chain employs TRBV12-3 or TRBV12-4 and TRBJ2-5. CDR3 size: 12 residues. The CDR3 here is CASTDGQETQYF.

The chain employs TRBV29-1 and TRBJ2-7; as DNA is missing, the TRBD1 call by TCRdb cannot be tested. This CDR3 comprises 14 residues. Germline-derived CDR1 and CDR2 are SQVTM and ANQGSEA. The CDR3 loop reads CSVPIGTGGSEQYF.

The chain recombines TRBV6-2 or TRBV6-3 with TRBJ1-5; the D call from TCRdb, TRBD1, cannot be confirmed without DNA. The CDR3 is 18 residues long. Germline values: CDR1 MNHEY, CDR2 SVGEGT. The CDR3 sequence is CASSPRGEVKMYRQPQHF.

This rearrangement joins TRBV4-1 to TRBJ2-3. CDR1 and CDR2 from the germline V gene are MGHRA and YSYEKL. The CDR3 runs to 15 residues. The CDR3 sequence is CASSQDFTAADTQYF.